The rows below give T cell receptor beta chains drawn from one sample of a study of T cells in Graves' hyperthyroidism and ophthalmopathy. MiXCR, applied by TCRdb to the multiplex PCR reads, yields one record per CDR3 protein. The table shows hundreds of thousands of distinct CDR3 sequences, with about 17% occurring only once. The specimen was blood. The receptors shown here come from a woman in her 30s with Graves' hyperthyroidism. CDR3s include the opening cysteine and the closing phenylalanine or tryptophan. D genes are given only for firm matches. The listing skips clone size in some rows; elsewhere it reads once, few, many or a size class.

J | V | D | size | DNA | CDR3
TRBJ2-1 | TRBV2 | TRBD2 | many | TGTGCCAGCAGACCGGGACTAGCGGGAGTTTTGAGCAATGAGCAGTTCTTC | CASRPGLAGVLSNEQFF
TRBJ2-7 | TRBV19 | TRBD2 | . | TGTGCCAGTAGTTCTAGCGGGAGCTCCGGCTACGAGCAGTACTTC | CASSSSGSSGYEQYF
TRBJ1-4 | TRBV7-3 | . | few | TGTGCCAGCAGCTTAGGGACCACCCACAGGGATGAAAAACTGTTTTTT | CASSLGTTHRDEKLFF
TRBJ2-3 | TRBV24-1 | . | . | TGTGCCAGAAGTGGGTCGGACGGAACAGATACGCAGTATTTT | CARSGSDGTDTQYF
TRBJ2-7 | TRBV7-9 | . | many | TGTGCCAGCAGCTTAGATGGGCGTACGGGACACGAGCAGTACTTC | CASSLDGRTGHEQYF
TRBJ1-5 | TRBV5-6 | . | . | TGTGCCAGCAGCGAAGGGACAATTAGCAATCAGCCCCAGCATTTT | CASSEGTISNQPQHF
TRBJ2-2 | TRBV2 | TRBD1 | many | TGTGCCAGCACTTTTCCAGGGGGCGACACCGGGGAGCTGTTTTTT | CASTFPGGDTGELFF
TRBJ1-1 | TRBV12-3/TRBV12-4 | TRBD1 | many | TGTGCCAGCAGACGGGACAGCGATGTGAACACTGAAGCTTTCTTT | CASRRDSDVNTEAFF
TRBJ2-2 | TRBV15 | . | few | TGTGCCACCAGCAGAGGAGTAGGGGACGGCACCGGGGAGCTGTTTTTT | CATSRGVGDGTGELFF
TRBJ2-1 | TRBV7-9 | . | many | TGTGCCAGCAGTCCTATTAGAACTGAGCAGTTCTTC | CASSPIRTEQFF
TRBJ2-6 | TRBV5-1 | TRBD1 | . | TGCGCCAGCAGCTTGGCGGCAGGGGGCACCTCTGGGGCCAACGTCCTGACTTTC | CASSLAAGGTSGANVLTF
TRBJ1-1 | TRBV20-1 | . | . | TGCAGTGCTAGGAAGCCGGTGAACACTGAAGCTTTCTTT | CSARKPVNTEAFF
TRBJ2-3 | TRBV28 | TRBD2 | . | TGTGCCAGCAGTCGTCCGGGACTAGCGGGCGTTGCAGATACGCAGTATTTT | CASSRPGLAGVADTQYF
TRBJ1-4 | TRBV30 | . | . | TGTGCCTGGAATCCATCAGGCGGGACTAATGAAAAACTGTTTTTT | CAWNPSGGTNEKLFF
TRBJ1-2 | TRBV12-3/TRBV12-4 | . | few | TGTGCCAGCAGTTTAGGAGGGCGATTGAGGGGCTACACCTTC | CASSLGGRLRGYTF
TRBJ2-2 | TRBV30 | . | . | TGTGCCTGGAGTGGAAACACCGGGGGGCTGTTTTTT | CAWSGNTGGLFF
TRBJ2-7 | TRBV30 | . | many | TGTGCCTGGAGGAGGGGTCGGTACGAGCAGTACTTC | CAWRRGRYEQYF
TRBJ2-1 | TRBV2 | . | many | TGTGCCAGCAAACCGGGACCAGGGAGCTCCTACAATGAGCAGTTCTTC | CASKPGPGSSYNEQFF
TRBJ1-4 | TRBV6-1 | . | . | TGTGCCACCACGCGGGGGAGAGATGAAAAACTGTTTTTT | CATTRGRDEKLFF
TRBJ2-1 | TRBV28 | . | . | TGTGCCAGCAGTTTAATCTTATTGCACAATGAGCAGTTCTTC | CASSLILLHNEQFF
TRBJ1-1 | TRBV6-1 | . | many | TGTGCCAGCAGTGAACAAGGGGTTCACACTGAAGCTTTCTTT | CASSEQGVHTEAFF
TRBJ2-2 | TRBV7-2 | TRBD2 | . | TGTGCCAGCAGCTTAGCGGCGGGAGACTACGGGGAGCTGTTTTTT | CASSLAAGDYGELFF
TRBJ1-4 | TRBV7-9 | . | . | TGTGCCAGCAGCTTATCTAGCGGGGAAAAACTGTTTTTT | CASSLSSGEKLFF
TRBJ1-6 | TRBV5-5 | TRBD1 | few | TGTGCCAGCAGCCGAGACAGGGGGCGGGATTCACCCCTCCACTTT | CASSRDRGRDSPLHF
TRBJ2-7 | TRBV19 | . | . | TGTGCCAGTAGTATATGGACGGCATCCTACAATGAGCAGTACTTC | CASSIWTASYNEQYF
TRBJ2-7 | TRBV19 | TRBD2 | few | TGTGCCAGTAGTATAGCTAGCGGCACCTACGAGCAGTACTTC | CASSIASGTYEQYF
TRBJ2-7 | TRBV10-3 | . | few | TGTGCCATCAGTGAGTTAAACGAGCAGTACTTC | CAISELNEQYF
TRBJ2-5 | TRBV11-2 | . | few | TGTGCCAGCAGCGCCCGGGACACCTTCCACTTC | CASSARDTFHF
TRBJ2-5 | TRBV7-9 | . | many | TGTGCCAGCAGCTTGGTAGGGCCAAAAGAGACCCAGTACTTC | CASSLVGPKETQYF
TRBJ2-1 | TRBV3-1 | . | . | TGTGCCAGCAGTCACGGCCCACGAGAGCAGTTCTTC | CASSHGPREQFF
TRBJ2-7 | TRBV28 | . | many | TGTGCCACTAGGGATCCGCGCTCCTACGAGCAGTACTTC | CATRDPRSYEQYF
TRBJ2-5 | TRBV18 | . | . | TGTGCCAGCTCACTAAACCAGGGAGAGGAGACCCAGTACTTC | CASSLNQGEETQYF
TRBJ2-1 | TRBV12-3/TRBV12-4 | TRBD2 | . | TGTGCCAGCTTCCCTAGCGGGACCTACAATGAGCAGTTCTTC | CASFPSGTYNEQFF
TRBJ2-7 | TRBV28 | . | . | TGTGCCAGCAGTCAGGGAGACAGGCTAATATGGGGCGAGCAGTACTTC | CASSQGDRLIWGEQYF
TRBJ2-7 | TRBV2 | . | many | TGTGCCAGCAGTGGTGGCCGAGGGGCGCTTATCGAGCAGTACTTC | CASSGGRGALIEQYF
TRBJ2-1 | TRBV11-3 | . | . | TGTGCCAGCAGCTTAAAATGGAGTAGGGAGGAGCAGTTCTTC | CASSLKWSREEQFF
TRBJ1-1 | TRBV20-1 | . | many | TGCAGTGTACATCCCCGGAACACTGAAGCTTTCTTT | CSVHPRNTEAFF
TRBJ2-7 | TRBV15 | . | few | TGTGCCACCAGCAGGGCCAAGGGTTACCCCCTCTACGAGCAGTACTTC | CATSRAKGYPLYEQYF
TRBJ2-5 | TRBV20-1 | . | . | TGCAGTGCCGAGGTTCGTCGGGGCCAAGACACCCAGTACTTC | CSAEVRRGQDTQYF
TRBJ2-1 | TRBV19 | . | . | TGTGCCAGCAAGGCAGGGTCTAGTAAGGATGAGCAGTTCTTC | CASKAGSSKDEQFF
TRBJ2-3 | TRBV7-2 | . | many | TGTGCCAGCAGCTTACTCGGGGACGGCACAGATACGCAGTATTTT | CASSLLGDGTDTQYF
TRBJ2-1 | TRBV24-1 | . | few | TGTGCCACCAGTGAACCACTAGGGGTGCAGTTCTTC | CATSEPLGVQFF
TRBJ1-2 | TRBV7-8 | TRBD1 | many | TGTGCCAGCAGCTTATGGCAGGGGGCAGAAGGCTACACCTTC | CASSLWQGAEGYTF
TRBJ2-1 | TRBV11-3 | TRBD2 | . | TGTGCCAGCAGCTTACGACTAGCGGGAGAGTTAAATGAGCAGTTCTTC | CASSLRLAGELNEQFF
TRBJ2-3 | TRBV29-1 | TRBD1 | many | TGCAGCGTTGGACAGGGGGGAGATACGCAGTATTTT | CSVGQGGDTQYF
TRBJ2-7 | TRBV2 | . | few | TGTGCCAGCAGCCGAAATATCGACGGTCCGGTAGTCGATTCCTACGAGCAGTACTTC | CASSRNIDGPVVDSYEQYF
TRBJ2-5 | TRBV3-1 | . | many | TGTGCCAGCAGCCAAGGAACAGGGAGGGCATACCAAGAGACCCAGTACTTC | CASSQGTGRAYQETQYF
TRBJ1-6 | TRBV12-3/TRBV12-4 | . | few | TGTGCCAGCAATGGACGGGACGCCAAAACCCCGAGCTCCTATAATTCACCCCTCCACTTT | CASNGRDAKTPSSYNSPLHF
TRBJ2-7 | TRBV19 | TRBD1 | . | TGTGCCAGTAGGGGACAGTTGGGCGAGGCCTACGAGCAGTACTTC | CASRGQLGEAYEQYF
TRBJ1-6 | TRBV7-2 | . | many | TGTGCCAGCAGCTTAGCGCGGGGAGGGAGTATAAGGACCTATAATTCACCCCTCCACTTT | CASSLARGGSIRTYNSPLHF
TRBJ2-1 | TRBV5-4 | TRBD1 | . | TGTGCCAGCAGCTTGTGGAATGTTCGGGGACAGCGACACAATGAGCAGTTCTTC | CASSLWNVRGQRHNEQFF
TRBJ2-1 | TRBV18 | TRBD2 | few | TGTGCCAGCTCACAACCCGGGACTAGCGGGAGCCATGAGCAGTTCTTC | CASSQPGTSGSHEQFF
TRBJ2-6 | TRBV7-8 | . | . | TGTGCCAGCAGCTCGGGACGGTCCTCTGGGGCCAACGTCCTGACTTTC | CASSSGRSSGANVLTF
TRBJ2-2 | TRBV20-1 | . | . | TGCAGTGCTACTGATTATCTAACCACCGGGGAGCTGTTTTTT | CSATDYLTTGELFF
TRBJ2-1 | TRBV12-3/TRBV12-4 | . | few | TGTGCCAGCAGTTTTGGCATGGTCGGTGAGCAGTTCTTC | CASSFGMVGEQFF
TRBJ1-1 | TRBV10-3 | . | few | TGTGCCATCAGCCTGGGAGGAAACACTGAAGCTTTCTTT | CAISLGGNTEAFF
TRBJ1-2 | TRBV29-1 | . | . | TGCAGCGTTGAAGATCAGGGAAAGGGCTACACCTTC | CSVEDQGKGYTF
TRBJ2-7 | TRBV11-2 | . | many | TGTGCCAGCCAGGGGGACCTCGGGGGAGGAGACCTCAGGGAGCAGTACTTC | CASQGDLGGGDLREQYF
TRBJ1-2 | TRBV6-1 | TRBD1 | . | TGTGCCAGCAGTGAAGAGACAGGGTGGAACTATGGCTACACCTTC | CASSEETGWNYGYTF
TRBJ1-6 | TRBV28 | TRBD1 | few | TGTGCCAGCAGTTTACGGGACAGTAATTCACCCCTCCACTTT | CASSLRDSNSPLHF